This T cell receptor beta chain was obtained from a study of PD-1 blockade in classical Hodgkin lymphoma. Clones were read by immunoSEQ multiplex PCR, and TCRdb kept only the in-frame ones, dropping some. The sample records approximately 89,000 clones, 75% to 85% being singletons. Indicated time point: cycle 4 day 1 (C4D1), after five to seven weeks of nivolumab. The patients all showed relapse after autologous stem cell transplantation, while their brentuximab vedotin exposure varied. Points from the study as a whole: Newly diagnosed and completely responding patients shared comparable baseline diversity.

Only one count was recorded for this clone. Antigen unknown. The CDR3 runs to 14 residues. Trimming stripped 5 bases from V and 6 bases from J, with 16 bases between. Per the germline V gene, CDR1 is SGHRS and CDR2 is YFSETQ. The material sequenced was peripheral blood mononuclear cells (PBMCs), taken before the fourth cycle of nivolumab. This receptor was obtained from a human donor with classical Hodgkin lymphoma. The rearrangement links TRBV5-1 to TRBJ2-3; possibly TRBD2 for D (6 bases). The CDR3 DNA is TGCGCCAGCAGGCCCGGGGGTCGTACGGATACGCAGTATTTT. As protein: CASRPGGRTDTQYF.